This note documents a single TCR beta chain sequence. This sample stems from a study of T cells of healthy individuals. The CDR3 runs to 13 residues. In germline, CDR1 is MDHEN, CDR2 SYDVKM. Unmatched junction bases numbered 5, after V lost 5 bases and J lost 7 bases. TCRdb independently ran MiXCR on the 5' RACE reads; one entry per CDR3 protein. The sample carries approximately 100,000 distinct CDR3 sequences, 17% recorded once. This chain connects TRBV28 to TRBJ2-7; 10 bases line up with TRBD1. The source of this sequence is a human donor in good health. CDR3 protein: CASSPDRGREQYF. DNA of the CDR3: TGTGCCAGCAGTCCCGACAGGGGGCGAGAGCAGTACTTC.